The 22 T cell receptor beta chains below come from one sample, sequenced in a study of T cell changes during pregnancy in multiple sclerosis. The assay was immunoSEQ multiplex PCR, and TCRdb's table has in-frame clones only and misses some. The sample has 85,000 to 90,000 clones; 85% to 95% are singletons. Specimen: peripheral blood, collected in the first trimester of pregnancy. The receptors derive from a female donor in good health, enrolled as a control in a pregnancy study.

The chain links TRBV19 to TRBJ1-2; 7 positions match TRBD1. CDR1 is LNHDA, CDR2 SQIVND, per germline (reference sequence). V shed 3 bases and J 4 bases; nucleotides not matched to a gene: 2. The CDR3 has 13 residues. CDR3 DNA: TGTGCCAGTAGTATGGACAGGAGCTATGGCTACACCTTC. Residues: CASSMDRSYGYTF.

V gene TRBV28 combines with J gene TRBJ1-5; possibly TRBD1 for D (6 bases). The V gene's germline CDR1 is MDHEN and CDR2 SYDVKM. The V end lost 9 bases, the J end lost 4 bases, and 16 bases lay between the germline ends. CDR3 length equals 14 residues. The CDR3 DNA reads as TGTGCCAGTCGGACAGAAAGGGGTAATCAGCCCCAGCATTTT. It yields the protein CASRTERGNQPQHF.

This sequence joins TRBV27 and TRBJ1-6; unclear D gene. The CDR3 consists of 16 residues. Germline V gene data show CDR1 as MNHEY and CDR2 as SMNVEV (reference sequence). V shed 4 bases and J shed 0 bases, with 10 bases lying between them. This chain's CDR3 is CASSSMSRSYNSPLHF. The CDR3 DNA reads TGTGCCAGCAGTTCGATGAGCCGCTCCTATAATTCACCCCTCCACTTT.

The chain employs TRBV9 and TRBJ2-1; 7 nucleotides match TRBD2. CDR1 and CDR2 (germline): SGDLS, YYNGEE. Trimming cost V 0 bases and J 5 bases; bases outside gene matches: 5. This CDR3 spans 15 amino acids. The CDR3 DNA reads as TGTGCCAGCAGCGTAGCGGCGGGGGAACACAATGAGCAGTTCTTC. Protein product: CASSVAAGEHNEQFF.

The chain links TRBV7-2 to TRBJ1-5, with a tentative D call TRBD1 (5 bases). CDR1 and CDR2 from the germline V gene are SGHTA and FQGNSA. The CDR3 contains 14 residues. Trimming took 5 bases from V and 7 from J, leaving 15 bases between them. CDR3 in DNA: TGTGCCAGCAGCCGGGACGGGAGCCCCCAGCCCCAGCATTTT. Residues: CASSRDGSPQPQHF.

This clone was counted once. This chain uses TRBV6-6 with TRBJ2-7; TRBD1 matches at 7 bases. The CDR3 has 11 residues. J lost 9 bases, V lost 6 bases, and 5 bases had no gene match. Per the germline V gene, CDR1 is MNHNY and CDR2 is SVGAGI (reference sequence). The CDR3 region is CASRQGGLQYF. The CDR3 nucleotides read TGTGCCAGCAGACAAGGGGGCCTGCAGTACTTC.

The chain joins TRBV7-2 to TRBJ1-2; D is undetermined. Germline assignment: CDR1 SGHTA and CDR2 FQGNSA. CDR3 length equals 13 residues. Between the trimmed V and J ends, which lost 5 bases and 4 bases, there was a span of 11 bases. The CDR3 sequence is CASSPPGGYGYTF. For the CDR3, the DNA is TGTGCCAGCAGCCCACCAGGTGGCTATGGCTACACCTTC. Drawing the rest from reference TRBV7-2 and TRBJ1-2, the complete variable domain is GAGVSQSPSNKVTEKGKDVELRCDPISGHTALYWYRQSLGQGLEFLIYFQGNSAPDKSGLPSDRFSAERTGGSVSTLTIQRTQQEDSAVYLCASSPPGGYGYTFGSGTRLTVV.

V and J are TRBV4-3 and TRBJ2-7; 9 bases align to TRBD1. In germline, CDR1 is LGHNA, CDR2 YSLEER. The CDR3 is 18 residues long. Trimming took 0 bases from V and 0 from J; bases not matched to a gene: 9. The CDR3 is CASSQDLVMTGGSYEQYF. In DNA, the CDR3 is TGCGCCAGCAGCCAAGATTTGGTGATGACAGGGGGCTCCTACGAGCAGTACTTC.

The rearrangement joins TRBV5-6 to TRBJ2-6, with D unclear. The CDR3 runs to 15 residues. V lost 1 base and J lost 0, with 5 bases in between. Germline loops: CDR1 SGHDT, CDR2 YYEEEE. In DNA form, the CDR3 reads TGTGCCAGCAGCTTGAGACTCTCTGGGGCCAACGTCCTGACTTTC. Translation gives CASSLRLSGANVLTF.

CDR3: CASSEGQGGYGYTF. The CDR3 coding sequence is TGTGCCAGCAGCGAAGGACAGGGGGGATATGGCTACACCTTC. The chain joins TRBV9 to TRBJ1-2; 10 nucleotides align to TRBD1. V gave up 3 bases and J gave up 5 bases; unmatched junction bases: 4. The CDR3 has 14 amino acids. Germline V gene data show CDR1 as SGDLS and CDR2 as YYNGEE. Full variable domain (rest looked up from reference TRBV9 and TRBJ1-2): DSGVTQTPKHLITATGQRVTLRCSPRSGDLSVYWYQQSLDQGLQFLIQYYNGEERAKGNILERFSAQQFPDLHSELNLSSLELGDSALYFCASSEGQGGYGYTFGSGTRLTVV.

This chain joins TRBV30 and TRBJ1-1; tentatively, D is TRBD1 (6 bases). Germline CDR1 and CDR2: GTSNPN and SVGIG (reference sequence). The CDR3 totals 15 residues. Between the trimmed V and J ends, which lost 4 bases and 1 base, there was a span of 16 bases. The CDR3 reads CAWNIGGSGNTEAFF. CDR3 bases: TGTGCCTGGAATATTGGGGGCAGCGGGAACACTGAAGCTTTCTTT. The whole variable domain, remainder taken from reference TRBV30 and TRBJ1-1, is SQTIHQWPATLVQPVGSPLSLECTVEGTSNPNLYWYRQAAGRGLQLLFYSVGIGQISSEVPQNLSASRPQDRQFILSSKKLLLSDSGFYLCAWNIGGSGNTEAFFGQGTRLTVV.

The rearrangement joins TRBV9 to TRBJ2-3, with D maybe TRBD2 (7 bases). This CDR3 has 17 residues. CDR1 and CDR2 from the germline V gene are SGDLS and YYNGEE. V was trimmed by 4 bases and J by 4 bases, leaving 22 bases between them. CDR3 region: CASSPTIVVGGPDTQYF. DNA for the CDR3: TGTGCCAGCAGCCCAACTATAGTGGTGGGGGGGCCAGATACGCAGTATTTT.

The J gene is TRBJ2-3, the V gene TRBV27, with 8 nucleotides matching TRBD2. From germline, CDR1 is MNHEY and CDR2 SMNVEV (reference sequence). V shed 4 bases, J shed 4 bases, and the junction held 4 bases outside the gene matches. The CDR3 totals 14 residues. The DNA of the CDR3 is TGTGCCAGCAGTTCCGCGGGGGGTGCAGATACGCAGTATTTT. Its protein is CASSSAGGADTQYF.

The chain employs TRBV7-6 and TRBJ2-5, with D perhaps matching TRBD2 (6 bases). The V gene's germline CDR1 is SGHVS and CDR2 FNYEAQ. This CDR3 has 15 residues. Trimming took 1 base from V and 3 from J, leaving 12 bases between them. This CDR3 reads CASSLVNVAEETQYF. CDR3 in DNA: TGTGCCAGCAGCTTAGTTAACGTAGCGGAAGAGACCCAGTACTTC.

The chain links TRBV7-2 to TRBJ2-3, with 7 nucleotides matching TRBD1. The ends lost 1 base at V and 4 bases at J; junction bases unmatched: 2. CDR1 is SGHTA and CDR2 is FQGNSA in the germline V gene. The CDR3 loop spans 14 amino acids. CDR3 sequence (DNA): TGTGCCAGCAGCTTAGGACAGGGTCCAGATACGCAGTATTTT. This gives the protein CASSLGQGPDTQYF.

The chain employs TRBV7-2 and TRBJ2-7; D unclear. Trimming took 1 base from V and 4 from J, leaving 8 bases between them. This CDR3 spans 13 amino acids. Germline CDR1 and CDR2: SGHTA and FQGNSA. The CDR3 DNA reads as TGTGCCAGCAGCTTAGGATTTGAGTACGAGCAGTACTTC. Encoded protein: CASSLGFEYEQYF.

A single count supports this clone. The chain combines TRBV28 with TRBJ2-2; 8 bases match TRBD2. This CDR3 comprises 14 residues. Germline assignment: CDR1 MDHEN and CDR2 SYDVKM. V trimming: 7 bases; J trimming: 3 bases; junction bases outside the gene matches: 4. The CDR3 coding sequence is TGTGCCAGCAAGGGTAGCGGGGACACCGGGGAGCTGTTTTTT. Amino acids: CASKGSGDTGELFF.

The chain joins TRBV4-3 to TRBJ2-2, with D hard to call. Germline CDR1 is LGHNA and CDR2 is YSLEER. This CDR3 region has 16 residues. Trimming pared 0 bases from V and 7 bases from J, leaving 15 bases between. The CDR3 DNA sequence: TGCGCCAGCAGCCAAGAGTTCTGGCCCTCCAACGGGGAGCTGTTTTTT. Protein sequence: CASSQEFWPSNGELFF.

The chain recombines TRBV5-6 with TRBJ1-2; 8 bases agree with TRBD1. The CDR3 has 16 residues. Germline values: CDR1 SGHDT, CDR2 YYEEEE. J lost 3 bases, V lost 2 bases, and 9 bases had no gene match. This chain's CDR3 is CASSFGDRSFDYGYTF. The CDR3 DNA reads TGTGCCAGCAGCTTTGGGGACAGGAGCTTCGACTATGGCTACACCTTC.

This chain links TRBV28 with TRBJ1-2; D not certain. V shed 8 bases and J shed 2 bases, with 9 bases lying between them. The CDR3 loop spans 12 amino acids. Germline-derived CDR1 and CDR2 are MDHEN and SYDVKM. Written as DNA, the CDR3 is TGTGCCAGCGGCCGGAGCAACTATGGCTACACCTTC. Translation: CASGRSNYGYTF.

The chain couples TRBV6-5 to TRBJ2-7; 8 bases agree with TRBD1. V lost 2 bases to trimming and J lost 5 bases; unmatched junction nucleotides: 11. This CDR3 region has 16 residues. Germline V gives CDR1 MNHEY, CDR2 SVGAGI. In DNA form, the CDR3 reads TGTGCCAGCAGTTACACCGCGACAGGGGCCATCCACGAGCAGTACTTC. Translating gives CASSYTATGAIHEQYF.

The chain has TRBV18 and TRBJ2-7; D perhaps matches TRBD2 (5 bases). Trimming pared 2 bases from V and 0 bases from J, leaving 11 bases between. This CDR3 has 15 amino acids. Germline assignment: CDR1 KGHSH and CDR2 LQKENI. CDR3 DNA sequence: TGTGCCAGCTCACCATCGGGGTTAAGCTCCTACGAGCAGTACTTC. Protein sequence: CASSPSGLSSYEQYF.